Sequencing of this T cell receptor (beta chain) was carried out in a study of regulatory T cells in long-lasting Graves disease. Points from the study as a whole: Repertoires from persistent disease leaned toward TRBV28, TRBJ1-2 and TRBJ2-5. TCR diversity in persistent Graves' patients was below that of newly diagnosed ones.

Investigators prepared the TCR beta libraries by applying iRepertoire HTBI primers and Arm-PCR of CDR3 regions. Authors' data handling: Segment identification across samples yielded 62 TRBV and about 14 TRBJ segments. TCRdb itself ran the multiplex PCR reads through MiXCR, one entry per CDR3 protein. Clone size and V and J calls follow TCRdb, not the original study. The table has around 430,000 distinct CDR3 sequences, about 20% seen once. Time point in this sample: persistent/refractory GD, antithyroid drugs over 5 years with positive TRAb. There was RNA extracted from PBMCs, and the TCR library was made from it. Germline CDR1 reads SQVTM; CDR2 reads ANQGSEA. This CDR3 has 13 residues. Trimming cost V 3 bases and J 5 bases, with 13 bases left between them. The sample holds a few counts of this clonotype. Antigen specificity is unknown.

This receptor was obtained from a female donor with Graves disease. Sequenced material: peripheral blood mononuclear cells (PBMCs), taken when the disease was refractory, from a patient treated with antithyroid drugs. The rearrangement uses TRBV29-1 and TRBJ1-1; the D is unclear. The CDR3 here is CSVEFPTRTEAFF. The CDR3 coding sequence is TGCAGCGTTGAGTTTCCCACTAGGACTGAAGCTTTCTTT.